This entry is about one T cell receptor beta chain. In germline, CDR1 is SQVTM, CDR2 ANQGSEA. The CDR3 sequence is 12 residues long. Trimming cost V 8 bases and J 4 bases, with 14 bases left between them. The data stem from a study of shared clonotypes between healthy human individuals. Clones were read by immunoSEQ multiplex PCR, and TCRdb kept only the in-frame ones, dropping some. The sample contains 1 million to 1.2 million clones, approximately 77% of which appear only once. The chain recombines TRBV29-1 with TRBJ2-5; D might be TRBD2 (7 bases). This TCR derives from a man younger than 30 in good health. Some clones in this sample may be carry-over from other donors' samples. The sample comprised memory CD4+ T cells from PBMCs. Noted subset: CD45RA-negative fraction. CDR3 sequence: CSHGGQGETQYF. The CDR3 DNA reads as TGCAGCCACGGGGGGCAGGGAGAGACCCAGTACTTC. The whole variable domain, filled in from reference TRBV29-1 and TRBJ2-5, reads SAVISQKPSRDICQRGTSLTIQCQVDSQVTMMFWYRQQPGQSLTLIATANQGSEATYESGFVIDKFPISRPNLTFSTLTVSNMSPEDSSIYLCSHGGQGETQYFGPGTRLLVL.